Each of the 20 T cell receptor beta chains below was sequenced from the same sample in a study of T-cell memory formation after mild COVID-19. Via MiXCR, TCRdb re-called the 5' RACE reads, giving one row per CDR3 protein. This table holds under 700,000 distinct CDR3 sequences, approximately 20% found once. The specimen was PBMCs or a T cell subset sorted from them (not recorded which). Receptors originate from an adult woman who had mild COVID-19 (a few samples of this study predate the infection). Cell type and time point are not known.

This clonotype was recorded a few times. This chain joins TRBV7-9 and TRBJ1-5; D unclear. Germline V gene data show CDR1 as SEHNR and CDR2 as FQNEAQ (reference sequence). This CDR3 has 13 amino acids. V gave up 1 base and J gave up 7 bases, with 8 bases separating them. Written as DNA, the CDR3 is TGTGCCAGCAGCTTAGATGGAACGCAGCCCCAGCATTTT. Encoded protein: CASSLDGTQPQHF.

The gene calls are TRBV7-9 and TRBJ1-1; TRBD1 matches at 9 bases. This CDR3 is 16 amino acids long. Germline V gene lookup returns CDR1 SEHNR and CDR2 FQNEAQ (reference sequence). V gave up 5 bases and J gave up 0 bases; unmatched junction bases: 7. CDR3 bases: TGTGCCAGCAGCCGGACAGGGGAGTTGATGAACACTGAAGCTTTCTTT. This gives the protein CASSRTGELMNTEAFF.

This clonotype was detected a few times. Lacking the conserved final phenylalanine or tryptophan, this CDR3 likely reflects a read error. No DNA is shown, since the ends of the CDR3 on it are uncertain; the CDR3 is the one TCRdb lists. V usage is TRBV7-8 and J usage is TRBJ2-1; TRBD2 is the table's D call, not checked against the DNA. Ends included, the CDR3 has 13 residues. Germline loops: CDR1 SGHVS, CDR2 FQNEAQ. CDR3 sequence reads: CASSLSPGTPYGI.

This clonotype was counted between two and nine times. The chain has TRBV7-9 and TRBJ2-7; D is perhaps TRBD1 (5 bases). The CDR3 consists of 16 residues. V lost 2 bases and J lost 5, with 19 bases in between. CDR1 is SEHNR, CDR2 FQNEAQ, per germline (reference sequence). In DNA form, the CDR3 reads TGTGCCAGCAGCTTATATGGGCAGGGCTTTCGGGACGAGCAGTACTTC. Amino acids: CASSLYGQGFRDEQYF.

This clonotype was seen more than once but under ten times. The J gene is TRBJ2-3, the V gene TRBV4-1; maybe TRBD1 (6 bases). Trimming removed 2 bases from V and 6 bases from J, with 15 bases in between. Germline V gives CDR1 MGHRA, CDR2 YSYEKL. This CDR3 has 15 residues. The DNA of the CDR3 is TGCGCCAGCAGCCAACCAACTACGAGGGGGGATACGCAGTATTTT. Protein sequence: CASSQPTTRGDTQYF.

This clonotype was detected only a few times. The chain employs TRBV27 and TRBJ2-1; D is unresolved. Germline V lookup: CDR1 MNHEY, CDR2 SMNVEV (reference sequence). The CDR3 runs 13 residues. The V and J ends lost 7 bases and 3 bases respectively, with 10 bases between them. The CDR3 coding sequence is TGTGCCAGCAAATCGTATAGCTACAATGAGCAGTTCTTC. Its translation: CASKSYSYNEQFF.

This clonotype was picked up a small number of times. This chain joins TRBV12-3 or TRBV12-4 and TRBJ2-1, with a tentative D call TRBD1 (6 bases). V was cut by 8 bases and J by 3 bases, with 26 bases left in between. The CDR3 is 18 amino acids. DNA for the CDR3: TGTGCCAGCTCCTACAGGGTTCCTTTTGGCGGAGACTACAATGAGCAGTTCTTC. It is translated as CASSYRVPFGGDYNEQFF.

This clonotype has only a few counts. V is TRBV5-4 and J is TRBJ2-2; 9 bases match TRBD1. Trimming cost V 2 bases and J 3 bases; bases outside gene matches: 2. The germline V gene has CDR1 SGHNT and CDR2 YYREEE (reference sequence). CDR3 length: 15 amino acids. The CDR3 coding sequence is TGTGCCAGCAGCTTCCGGACAGGGGACACCGGGGAGCTGTTTTTT. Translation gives CASSFRTGDTGELFF.

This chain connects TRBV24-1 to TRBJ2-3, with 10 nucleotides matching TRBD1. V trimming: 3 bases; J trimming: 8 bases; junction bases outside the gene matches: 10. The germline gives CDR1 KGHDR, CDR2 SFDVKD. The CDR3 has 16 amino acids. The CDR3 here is CATSDTGTGVESTQYF. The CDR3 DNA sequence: TGTGCCACCAGTGATACCGGGACAGGGGTAGAGAGTACGCAGTATTTT.

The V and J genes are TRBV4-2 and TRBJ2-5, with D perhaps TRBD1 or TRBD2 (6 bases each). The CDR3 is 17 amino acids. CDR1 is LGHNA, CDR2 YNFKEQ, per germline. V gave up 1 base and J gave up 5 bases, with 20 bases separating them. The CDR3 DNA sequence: TGTGCCAGCAGCCAAGGGGACCTCCAAGTAGGGGGGGAGACCCAGTACTTC. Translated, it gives CASSQGDLQVGGETQYF.

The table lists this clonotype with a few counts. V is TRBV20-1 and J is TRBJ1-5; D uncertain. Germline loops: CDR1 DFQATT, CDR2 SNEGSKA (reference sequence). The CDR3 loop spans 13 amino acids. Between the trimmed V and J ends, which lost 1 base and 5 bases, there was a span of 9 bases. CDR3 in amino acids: CSARGQMDQPQHF. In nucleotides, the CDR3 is TGCAGTGCTAGAGGGCAGATGGATCAGCCCCAGCATTTT.

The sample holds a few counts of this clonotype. CDR3 sequence (DNA): TGTGCCAGCAGTTACGCGGGACCCGGGAGCACCCAGTACTTC. Translation gives CASSYAGPGSTQYF. V gene TRBV6-2 or TRBV6-3 combines with J gene TRBJ2-5, with D maybe TRBD2 (6 bases). The V end lost 2 bases, the J end lost 8 bases, and 15 bases lay between the germline ends. The CDR3 is 14 amino acids. The germline V gene has CDR1 MNHEY and CDR2 SVGEGT.

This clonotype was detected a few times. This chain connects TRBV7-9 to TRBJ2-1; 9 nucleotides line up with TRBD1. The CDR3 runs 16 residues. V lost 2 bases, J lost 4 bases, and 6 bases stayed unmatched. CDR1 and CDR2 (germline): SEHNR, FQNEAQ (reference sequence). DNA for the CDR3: TGTGCCAGCAGCTTACCACCGGGACAGGGTTACAATGAGCAGTTCTTC. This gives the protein CASSLPPGQGYNEQFF.

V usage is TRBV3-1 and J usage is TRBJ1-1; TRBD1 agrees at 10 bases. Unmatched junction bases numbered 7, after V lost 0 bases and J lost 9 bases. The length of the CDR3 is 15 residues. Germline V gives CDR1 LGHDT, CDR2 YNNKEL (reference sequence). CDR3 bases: TGTGCCAGCAGCCAAGATGGGGACAGGGGCTCCCAAGCTTTCTTT. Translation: CASSQDGDRGSQAFF.

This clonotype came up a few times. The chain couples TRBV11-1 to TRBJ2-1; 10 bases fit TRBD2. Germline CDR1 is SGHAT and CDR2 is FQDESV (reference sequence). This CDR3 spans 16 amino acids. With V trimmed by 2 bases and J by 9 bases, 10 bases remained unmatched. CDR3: CASSLTWLAGESEQFF. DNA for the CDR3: TGTGCCAGCAGCTTAACGTGGCTAGCGGGAGAGAGTGAGCAGTTCTTC.

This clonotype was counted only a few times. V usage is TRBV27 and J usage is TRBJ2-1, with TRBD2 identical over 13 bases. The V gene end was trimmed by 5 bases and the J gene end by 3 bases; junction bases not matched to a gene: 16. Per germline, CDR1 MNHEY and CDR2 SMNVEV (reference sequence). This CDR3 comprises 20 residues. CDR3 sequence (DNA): TGTGCCAGCAGTCCTCGCCTGACTAGCGGGAGGACCCTCATCTACAATGAGCAGTTCTTC. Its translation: CASSPRLTSGRTLIYNEQFF.

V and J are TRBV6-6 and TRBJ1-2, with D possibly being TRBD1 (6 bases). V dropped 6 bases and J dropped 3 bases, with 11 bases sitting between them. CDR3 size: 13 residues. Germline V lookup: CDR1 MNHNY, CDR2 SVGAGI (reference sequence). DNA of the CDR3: TGTGCCAGCAGCCCGGACAGCTACTATGGCTACACCTTC. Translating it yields CASSPDSYYGYTF.

As DNA, the CDR3 is TGTGCCAGCAGCTTAGCGGGACTAGCGAGGAACACCGGGGAGCTGTTTTTT. This translates into CASSLAGLARNTGELFF. This sequence joins TRBV7-2 and TRBJ2-2; 10 bases map to TRBD2. The CDR3 length is 17 residues. V was clipped by 0 bases and J by 1 base; unmatched bases: 2. Germline CDR1 and CDR2: SGHTA and FQGNSA.

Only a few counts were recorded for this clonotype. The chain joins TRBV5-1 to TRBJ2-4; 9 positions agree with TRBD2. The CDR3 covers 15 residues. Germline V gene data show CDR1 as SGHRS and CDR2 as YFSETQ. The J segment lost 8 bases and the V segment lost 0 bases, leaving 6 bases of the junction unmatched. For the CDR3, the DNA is TGCGCCAGCAGCTTGGGTGGACTAGCGAGGGACATTCAGTACTTC. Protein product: CASSLGGLARDIQYF.

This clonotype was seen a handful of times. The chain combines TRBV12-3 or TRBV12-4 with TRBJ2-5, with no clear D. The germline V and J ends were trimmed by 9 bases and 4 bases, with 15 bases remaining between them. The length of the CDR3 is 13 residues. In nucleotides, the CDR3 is TGTGCCAGTTGTCACCGGTGGGCAGAGACCCAGTACTTC. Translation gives CASCHRWAETQYF.